This section outlines one T cell receptor beta chain sequence together with its context. The CDR3 is made up of 15 amino acids. Trimming took off 0 bases at V and 5 bases at J, with 13 bases between the two ends. The germline gives CDR1 SEHNR, CDR2 FQNEAQ (reference sequence). With a J-beta primer mix and a sample-barcoded 5' primer, a second PCR ran about 6 to 11 cycles. Each cDNA molecule, via a template-switch adaptor with 12 random nucleotides, was tagged. TCRdb processed the 5' RACE reads anew with MiXCR; each CDR3 protein has one entry. This table has 850,000 to 1,100,000 distinct CDR3 sequences, under 40% appearing once. This sample stems from a study of blood T cells in healthy people across ages. Investigators took about 10 milliliters of peripheral blood from every donor.

Material: blood. The chain links TRBV7-9 to TRBJ2-5; D possibly uses TRBD1 or TRBD2 (5 bases each). This receptor was obtained from a man younger than 30 in good health. The CDR3 loop reads CASSLAGRVQETQYF. CDR3 coding DNA: TGTGCCAGCAGCTTAGCGGGACGAGTCCAGGAGACCCAGTACTTC.